This TCR beta chain was found in a study of blood T cell repertoires in COVID-19 (TCRdb year 2020). About the full investigation: The collaborator samples originated in the United States, Italy and Spain and spanned the acute and convalescent phases of COVID-19. The material from the prospective study consisted of cDNA or gDNA derived from T cells, B-cell-depleted T cells, or PBMCs. Subjects who had been exposed to COVID-19, were actively infected with it, or had recovered from it provided the deeply sampled blood TCRbeta repertoires that made up the dataset. The repertoires were released in a freely available public database meant as a resource for research on the immune response to SARS-CoV-2. Samples were obtained from the ongoing ImmuneRACE study (first 160 participants) and from over 1,000 subjects provided by 6 global collaborators. A de-identified subject ID, COVID-19 status, age in years and sex were almost always included in the sample metadata. Where available, HLA class I and class II types were obtained from metadata supplied by the sample provider rather than from assay-based typing. The paper as a whole reports these results and caveats: Clinical and demographic metadata were provided uncurated, with the amount varying by source and participant.

The immunoSEQ Assay, a bias-controlled multiplex PCR, was used to amplify TCRbeta CDR3 regions from genomic DNA. As for the authors' bioinformatics: Nucleated cell counts per sample were estimated from amplification of reference gene primers within the assay. Sequence reads were collapsed and filtered to measure the absolute abundance of every unique TCRbeta CDR3 rearrangement. Productive Simpson clonality was computed per sample as the square root of Simpson's diversity index over productive rearrangements. TCRdb limited this immuneACCESS table to in-frame rearrangements with V and J called. A share of clones is missing; checked studies link under half to unresolved V genes, and the rest is unexplained. That table is the source of V, J and clone size, and D and trimming were worked out from the DNA. Recorded for this sample are about 270,000 clones; 86% of them occurred a single time. Over 5.5% of the sample goes to the ten largest clones.

In regard to this clone: No cognate antigen has been identified for it. No base-level quality is on record; no much larger clone is a single base apart.

V has 6 bases trimmed and J has 1 base trimmed; junction bases matching no gene number 7. Spanning cysteine to phenylalanine, the CDR3 consists of 15 amino acids. Only CDR3 DNA remains: 45 bases, in frame from the first base. Per the germline V gene, MDHEN is the CDR1 and SYDVKM is the CDR2. In Seattle, one collaborating source enrolled patients while the infection was active and tracked those patients longitudinally over the course of disease. Whole blood was collected in K2EDTA tubes by collaborating institutions according to the institutions' own protocols. For TCRbeta analysis, collaborators shipped samples as frozen whole blood, isolated PBMCs, or DNA extracted from either of those sample types.

The chain joins TRBV28 to TRBJ2-7; 9 central bases correspond to TRBD1. Source material: peripheral blood. This TCR was sampled from a woman older than 75 with COVID-19, enrolled during active disease. For the CDR3, the sequence is CASSPPGTGSYEQYF. DNA sequence: TGTGCCAGCAGCCCCCCCGGGACAGGGTCCTACGAGCAGTACTTC. The variable domain in full, with residues beyond the CDR3 obtained from the reference TRBV28 and TRBJ2-7 genes, is DVKVTQSSRYLVKRTGEKVFLECVQDMDHENMFWYRQDPGLGLRLIYFSYDVKMKEKGDIPEGYSVSREKKERFSLILESASTNQTSMYLCASSPPGTGSYEQYFGPGTRLTVT.